One and the same sample provided the 8 T cell receptor beta chains below, sequenced in a study of blood T cell repertoires in COVID-19. The method was immunoSEQ multiplex PCR; TCRdb's version includes in-frame clones alone and lacks a portion of them. The table records 85,000 to 100,000 clones, over 60% of them present only once. Sequenced sample: peripheral blood. These receptors came from a man in his fifties who had recovered from COVID-19.

This chain connects TRBV6-2 or TRBV6-3 to TRBJ2-7; TRBD1 matches 12 bases. The ends lost 5 bases at V and 7 bases at J; junction bases unmatched: 9. Germline V gene data show CDR1 as MNHEY and CDR2 as SVGEGT. The CDR3 consists of 15 residues. The CDR3 spells CASSPRDRGQGEQYF. In DNA form, the CDR3 reads TGTGCCAGCAGTCCCCGGGACAGGGGGCAGGGTGAGCAGTACTTC.

The gene calls are TRBV4-1 and TRBJ1-1; D is ambiguous. V shed 4 bases and J shed 3 bases, with 15 bases lying between them. This CDR3 contains 15 residues. Germline assignment: CDR1 MGHRA and CDR2 YSYEKL. This chain's CDR3 is CASSLNLQSYTEAFF. CDR3 in DNA: TGCGCCAGCAGCCTCAACCTCCAGTCCTACACTGAAGCTTTCTTT.

The chain's CDR3 is CASSYSKGGYTF. The CDR3 region has the DNA TGTGCCAGCAGTTACTCGAAGGGGGGCTACACCTTC. The V and J genes are TRBV6-5 and TRBJ1-2, with a weak D call TRBD1 (5 bases). This CDR3 is 12 amino acids long. CDR1 and CDR2 from the germline V gene are MNHEY and SVGAGI. Trimming removed 0 bases at V and 8 bases at J, with 7 bases between.

V usage is TRBV10-2 and J usage is TRBJ2-7; tentative D call: TRBD2 (5 bases). From germline, CDR1 is WSHSY and CDR2 SAAADI. This CDR3 spans 13 amino acids. Trimming cost V 2 bases and J 7 bases, with 12 bases left between them. The CDR3 loop is CASSEVGAWEQYF. The DNA of the CDR3 is TGCGCCAGCAGTGAGGTGGGAGCCTGGGAGCAGTACTTC.

This clone was seen a single time. The chain uses TRBV2 and TRBJ2-1; D is possibly TRBD2 (7 bases). Germline values: CDR1 SNHLY, CDR2 FYNNEI. The germline V and J ends were trimmed by 8 bases and 9 bases, with 14 bases remaining between them. CDR3 length equals 12 residues. In nucleotides, the CDR3 is TGTGCCAGCGGGGGGGCCTTCAGTGAGCAGTTCTTC. Translated, it gives CASGGAFSEQFF.

This clone appeared a few times. V and J are TRBV3-1 (or the pseudogene TRBV3-2) and TRBJ1-2, with a tentative D call TRBD1 (5 bases). This CDR3 comprises 18 residues. V lost 1 base and J 3 bases, leaving 21 bases between the germline ends. Germline values: CDR1 LGHDT, CDR2 YNNKEL (reference sequence). The CDR3 spells CASSQVSGWSPRDYGYTF. CDR3 nucleotides: TGTGCCAGCAGCCAAGTGTCAGGGTGGTCCCCACGTGACTATGGCTACACCTTC.

This clone was observed once. J is TRBJ2-5 and V is TRBV19, with a weak D call TRBD2 (6 bases). The CDR3 contains 14 residues. Germline assignment: CDR1 LNHDA and CDR2 SQIVND (reference sequence). V lost 1 base to trimming and J lost 5 bases, with 11 bases between them. The CDR3 region is CASSIGGGLETQYF. DNA of the CDR3: TGTGCCAGTAGTATAGGAGGAGGGTTGGAGACCCAGTACTTC.

The chain links TRBV3-1 (or the pseudogene TRBV3-2) to TRBJ1-1; D gene ambiguous. The CDR3 is 13 residues long. Trimming took 7 bases from V and 2 from J, leaving 11 bases between them. CDR1 is LGHDT and CDR2 is YNNKEL in the germline V gene (reference sequence). The CDR3 DNA is TGTGCCAGCATAGGCGCAGGCAACACTGAAGCTTTCTTT. It encodes CASIGAGNTEAFF.